The clone carrying this TCR beta chain was recorded at least ten times. This specimen comes from a study of T cell changes during pregnancy in multiple sclerosis. The table came from immunoSEQ multiplex PCR; TCRdb's copy has only in-frame clones and leaves some out. The profile shows around 70,000 clones, approximately 91% of them singletons. Germline assignment: CDR1 LGHNA and CDR2 YSLEER. CDR3 length: 15 amino acids. The J segment lost 2 bases and the V segment lost 4 bases, leaving 6 bases of the junction unmatched. The origin of this receptor is a female donor with multiple sclerosis, enrolled in a pregnancy study. The sample here was peripheral blood, taken in the third trimester of pregnancy. V gene TRBV4-3 combines with J gene TRBJ2-7, with 9 bases identical to TRBD1. CDR3 residues: CASSLHRGLAYEQYF. The CDR3 nucleotides read TGCGCCAGCAGCCTCCACAGGGGGCTCGCCTACGAGCAGTACTTC.